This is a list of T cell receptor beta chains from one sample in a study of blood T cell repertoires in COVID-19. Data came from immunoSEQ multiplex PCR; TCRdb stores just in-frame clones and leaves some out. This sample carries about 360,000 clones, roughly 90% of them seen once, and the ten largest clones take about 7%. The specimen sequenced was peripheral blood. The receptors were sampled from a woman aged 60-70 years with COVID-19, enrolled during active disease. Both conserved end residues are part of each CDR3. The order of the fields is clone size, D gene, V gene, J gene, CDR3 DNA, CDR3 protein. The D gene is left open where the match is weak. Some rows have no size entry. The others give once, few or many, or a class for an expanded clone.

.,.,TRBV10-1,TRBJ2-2,TGCGCCAGCAGTGAGTCGAAAGGGAGCACCGGGGAGCTGTTTTTT,CASSESKGSTGELFF
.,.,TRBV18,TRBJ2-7,TGTGCCAGCTCACAACAGGACAGCTCCTACGAGCAGTACTTC,CASSQQDSSYEQYF
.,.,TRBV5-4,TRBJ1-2,TGTGCCAGCAGCTTGGGAGGAGACCTCTATGGCTACACCTTC,CASSLGGDLYGYTF
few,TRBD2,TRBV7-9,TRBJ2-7,TGTGCCAGCAGCTTAGCGCAGGGAGGGAGGGACTACGAGCAGTACTTC,CASSLAQGGRDYEQYF
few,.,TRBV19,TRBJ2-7,TGTGCCAGTAGCCGTTCGGCAGGGAGGTCCTACGAGCAGTACTTC,CASSRSAGRSYEQYF
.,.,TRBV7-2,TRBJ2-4,TGTGCCAGCAGCTTTCCCAAAGGGGGAGGACTAGGAGGCATTCAGTACTTC,CASSFPKGGGLGGIQYF
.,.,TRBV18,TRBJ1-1,TGTGCCAGCTCACCACCGGGCGAGGGTTTGGTCACTGAAGCTTTCTTT,CASSPPGEGLVTEAFF
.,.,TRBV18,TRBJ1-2,TGTGCCAGCTCACCTGGGACTGTTAACTATGGCTACACCTTC,CASSPGTVNYGYTF
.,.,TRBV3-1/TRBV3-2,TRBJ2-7,TGTGCCAGCAGCCAATACGGTGGGTTCCCGGGTGAGCAGTACTTC,CASSQYGGFPGEQYF
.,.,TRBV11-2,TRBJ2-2,TGTGCCAGCACCGCCTATCTGGGGGGGGCCGCCGGGGAGCTGTTTTTT,CASTAYLGGAAGELFF
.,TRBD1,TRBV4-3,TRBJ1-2,TGCGCCAGCAGCCAACAGGGGGGCGGCTACACCTTC,CASSQQGGGYTF
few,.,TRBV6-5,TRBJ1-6,TGTGCCAGCAGTCGGGGGGGCCCTTATGATTCACCCCTCCACTTT,CASSRGGPYDSPLHF
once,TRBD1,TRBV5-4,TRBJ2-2,TGTGCCAGCAGCTTGAGGGGACAGGGCTACACCGGGGAGCTGTTTTTT,CASSLRGQGYTGELFF
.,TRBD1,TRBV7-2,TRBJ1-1,TGTGCCAGCAGCGGTTTACCGCACTTTGGACAGGGTCGCACTGAAGCTTTCTTT,CASSGLPHFGQGRTEAFF
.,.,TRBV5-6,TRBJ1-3,TGTGCCAGCAGCTTGGGGTACAGTGGAAACACCATATATTTT,CASSLGYSGNTIYF
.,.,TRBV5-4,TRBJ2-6,TGTGCCAGCAGCTCACAGGGTGCGGGGGCCAACGTCCTGACTTTC,CASSSQGAGANVLTF
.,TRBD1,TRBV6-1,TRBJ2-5,TGTGCCAGCAGTGAAAGGGACAGGCAGCAAGAGACCCAGTACTTC,CASSERDRQQETQYF
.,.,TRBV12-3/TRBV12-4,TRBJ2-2,TGTGCCAGCGGGTGGCAGGAGGGCGGGGAGCTGTTTTTT,CASGWQEGGELFF
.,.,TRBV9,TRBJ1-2,TGTGCCAGCAGCCCCTGGGGGGGTTATGGCTACACCTTC,CASSPWGGYGYTF
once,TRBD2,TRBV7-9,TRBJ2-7,TGTGCCAGCAGCTACCGACAGCGGGGCGAGCAGTACTTC,CASSYRQRGEQYF
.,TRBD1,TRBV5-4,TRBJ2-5,TGTGCCAGCAGCGCTCGGACAGGGGAAGAGACCCAGTACTTC,CASSARTGEETQYF
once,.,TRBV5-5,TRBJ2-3,TGTGCCAGCAGCCGAGACACAGATACGCAGTATTTT,CASSRDTDTQYF
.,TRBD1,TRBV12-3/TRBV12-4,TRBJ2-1,TGTGCCAGCAGCTCACAGGGGGATGAGCAGTTCTTC,CASSSQGDEQFF
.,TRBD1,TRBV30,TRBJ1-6,TGTGCCTGGAGCACAGGGGTTCGGTCACCCCTCCACTTT,CAWSTGVRSPLHF
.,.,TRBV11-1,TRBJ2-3,TGTGCCAGCAGCCCTCCTTTACGCGGGGATACGCAGTATTTT,CASSPPLRGDTQYF
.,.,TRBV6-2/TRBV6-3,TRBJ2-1,TGTGCCAGCAGTTCGGGTTACTACAATGAGCAGTTCTTC,CASSSGYYNEQFF
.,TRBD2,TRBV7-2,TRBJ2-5,TGTGCCAGCAGCTTTAGCGGGGGCGGGGAGACCCAGTACTTC,CASSFSGGGETQYF
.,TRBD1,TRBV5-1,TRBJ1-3,TGCGCCAGCAGCTCAAAGACAGGGGGCGAAGGAAACACCATATATTTT,CASSSKTGGEGNTIYF
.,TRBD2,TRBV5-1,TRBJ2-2,TGCGCCAGCAGGTCGACTAGCGGGGGAACCGGGGAGCTGTTTTTT,CASRSTSGGTGELFF
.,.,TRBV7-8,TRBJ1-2,TGTGCCAGCAGCTTATCAACCCTCGGGGGCTACACCTTC,CASSLSTLGGYTF
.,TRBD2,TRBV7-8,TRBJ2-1,TGTGCCAGCAGCTTTAGCGGGGGAACCACGAGCTCCTACAATGAGCAGTTCTTC,CASSFSGGTTSSYNEQFF
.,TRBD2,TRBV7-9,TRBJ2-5,TGTGCCAGCAGCTTGGGACTACAAGAGACCCAGTACTTC,CASSLGLQETQYF
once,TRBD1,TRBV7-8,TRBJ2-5,TGTGCCAGCAGCTTCGGACAGGTCTGGGGGGAGACCCAGTACTTC,CASSFGQVWGETQYF